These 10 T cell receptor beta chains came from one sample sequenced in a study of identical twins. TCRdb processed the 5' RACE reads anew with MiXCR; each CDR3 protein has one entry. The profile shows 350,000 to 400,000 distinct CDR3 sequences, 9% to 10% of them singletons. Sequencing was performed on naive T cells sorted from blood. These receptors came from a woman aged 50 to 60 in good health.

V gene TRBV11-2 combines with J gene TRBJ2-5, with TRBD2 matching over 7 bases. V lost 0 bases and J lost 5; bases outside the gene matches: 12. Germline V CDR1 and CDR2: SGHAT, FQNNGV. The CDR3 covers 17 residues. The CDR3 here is CASSLDTGLGERETQYF. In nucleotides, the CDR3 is TGTGCCAGCAGCTTAGACACTGGACTAGGGGAGAGGGAGACCCAGTACTTC. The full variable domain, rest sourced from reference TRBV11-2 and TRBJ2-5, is EAGVAQSPRYKIIEKRQSVAFWCNPISGHATLYWYQQILGQGPKLLIQFQNNGVVDDSQLPKDRFSAERLKGVDSTLKIQPAKLEDSAVYLCASSLDTGLGERETQYFGPGTRLLVL.

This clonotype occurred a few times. CDR3 nucleotide sequence: TGTGCCAGCAGCATCGGACCTAACGATGAAAAACTGTTTTTT. Its translation: CASSIGPNDEKLFF. V gene TRBV5-6 combines with J gene TRBJ1-4; D not certain. There are 14 residues in the CDR3. V was cut by 4 bases and J by 6 bases, with 13 bases left in between. Germline lookup yields CDR1 SGHDT and CDR2 YYEEEE. Drawing the rest from reference TRBV5-6 and TRBJ1-4, the complete variable domain is DAGVTQSPTHLIKTRGQQVTLRCSPKSGHDTVSWYQQALGQGPQFIFQYYEEEERQRGNFPDRFSGHQFPNYSSELNVNALLLGDSALYLCASSIGPNDEKLFFGSGTQLSVL.

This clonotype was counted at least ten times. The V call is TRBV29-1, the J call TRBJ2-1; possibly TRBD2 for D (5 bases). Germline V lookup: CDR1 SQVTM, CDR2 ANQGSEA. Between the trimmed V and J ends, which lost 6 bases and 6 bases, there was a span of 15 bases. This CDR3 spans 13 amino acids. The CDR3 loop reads CSVGRMPGNEQFF. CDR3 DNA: TGCAGCGTAGGGAGAATGCCAGGCAATGAGCAGTTCTTC.

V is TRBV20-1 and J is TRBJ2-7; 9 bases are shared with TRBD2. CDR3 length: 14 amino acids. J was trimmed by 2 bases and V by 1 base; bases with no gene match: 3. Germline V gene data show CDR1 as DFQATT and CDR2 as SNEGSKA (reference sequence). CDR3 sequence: CSARASGNPYEQYF. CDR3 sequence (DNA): TGCAGTGCTAGAGCTAGCGGGAACCCCTACGAGCAGTACTTC.

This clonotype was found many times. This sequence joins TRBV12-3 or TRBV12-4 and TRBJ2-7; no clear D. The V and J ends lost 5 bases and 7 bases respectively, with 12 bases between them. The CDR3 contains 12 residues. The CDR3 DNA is TGTGCCAGCAGTCCGATCTACGGGGAGCAGTACTTC. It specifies CASSPIYGEQYF.

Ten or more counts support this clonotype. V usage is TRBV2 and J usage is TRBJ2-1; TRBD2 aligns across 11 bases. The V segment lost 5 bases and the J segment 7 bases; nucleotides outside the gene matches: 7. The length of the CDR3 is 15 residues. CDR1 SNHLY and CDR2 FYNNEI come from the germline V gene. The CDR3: CASSRLAGYGNEQFF. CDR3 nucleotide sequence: TGTGCCAGCAGTAGACTAGCGGGATATGGGAATGAGCAGTTCTTC. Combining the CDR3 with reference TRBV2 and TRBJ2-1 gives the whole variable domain EPEVTQTPSHQVTQMGQEVILRCVPISNHLYFYWYRQILGQKVEFLVSFYNNEISEKSEIFDDQFSVERPDGSNFTLKIRSTKLEDSAMYFCASSRLAGYGNEQFFGPGTRLTVL.

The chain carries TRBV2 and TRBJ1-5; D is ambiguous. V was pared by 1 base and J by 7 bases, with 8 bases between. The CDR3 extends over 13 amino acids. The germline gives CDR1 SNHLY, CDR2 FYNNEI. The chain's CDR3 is CASSEGLGQPQHF. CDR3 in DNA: TGTGCCAGCAGTGAAGGCCTGGGGCAGCCCCAGCATTTT.

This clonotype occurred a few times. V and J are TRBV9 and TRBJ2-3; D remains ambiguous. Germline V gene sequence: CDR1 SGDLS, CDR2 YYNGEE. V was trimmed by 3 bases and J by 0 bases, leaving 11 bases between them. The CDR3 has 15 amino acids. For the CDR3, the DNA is TGTGCCAGCAGCGATTCTGGGTATAGCACAGATACGCAGTATTTT. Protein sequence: CASSDSGYSTDTQYF. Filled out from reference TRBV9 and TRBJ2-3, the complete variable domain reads DSGVTQTPKHLITATGQRVTLRCSPRSGDLSVYWYQQSLDQGLQFLIQYYNGEERAKGNILERFSAQQFPDLHSELNLSSLELGDSALYFCASSDSGYSTDTQYFGPGTRLTVL.

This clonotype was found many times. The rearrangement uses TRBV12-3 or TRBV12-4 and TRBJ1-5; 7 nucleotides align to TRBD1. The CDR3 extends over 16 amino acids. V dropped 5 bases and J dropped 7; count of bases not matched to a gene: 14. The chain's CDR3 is CASSRSLRGRSQPQHF. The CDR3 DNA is TGTGCCAGCAGTCGGTCGTTAAGGGGGCGGTCGCAGCCCCAGCATTTT.

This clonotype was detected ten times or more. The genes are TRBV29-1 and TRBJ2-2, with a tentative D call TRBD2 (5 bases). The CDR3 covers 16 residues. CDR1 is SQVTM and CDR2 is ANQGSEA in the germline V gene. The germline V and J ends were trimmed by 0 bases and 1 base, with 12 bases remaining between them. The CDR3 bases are TGCAGCGTTGAAGATCCCGAAGAGGGGAACACCGGGGAGCTGTTTTTT. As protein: CSVEDPEEGNTGELFF.